Listed here is a single T cell receptor beta chain. What it recognizes is unknown. Other DNA sequences in this sample translate to the same CDR3. Use of 60 Vbeta and 13 Jbeta primers characterized the PCR. This table comes from immunoSEQ multiplex PCR, and its TCRdb copy is limited to in-frame clones, with some not included. The sample shows over 150,000 clones, 84% of them seen only once. The CDR3 length is 13 residues. J gave up 3 bases and V 6 bases, and 2 bases lay outside the gene matches. CDR1 is SNHLY, CDR2 FYNNEI, per germline. These data belong to a study of cytomegalovirus exposure and HLA in healthy donors. At the level of the study: Researchers found that 81% of almost 400 genotyped donors fell within the Caucasian-associated ancestry cluster. General study results and limits: Cytomegalovirus association was assigned to about 180 TCR beta chains.

Among the donors, all were healthy bone marrow donors. The specimen sequenced was PBMCs. The receptor was derived from a man younger than 35 in good health and CMV-seronegative. The J gene is TRBJ2-7, the V gene TRBV2, with TRBD1 matching over 10 bases. Written as DNA, the CDR3 is TGTGCCAGCAGCCGGGACAGGGGCTACGAGCAGTACTTC. Amino acid sequence: CASSRDRGYEQYF.